Shown below are 2 T cell receptor beta chains from a single sample sequenced in a study of T-cell memory formation after mild COVID-19. TCRdb independently ran MiXCR on the 5' RACE reads; one entry per CDR3 protein. This table holds under 350,000 distinct CDR3 sequences, about 16% found once. The specimen sequenced was PBMCs or a T cell subset sorted from them (not recorded which). These receptors originate from a man in his late teens or twenties who had mild COVID-19 (a few samples of this study predate the infection). Cell type and time point are not known.

The chain couples TRBV28 to TRBJ1-1; 9 bases map to TRBD1. J lost 4 bases, V lost 6 bases, and 9 bases had no gene match. The CDR3 is 15 amino acids. CDR1 is MDHEN and CDR2 is SYDVKM in the germline V gene. The CDR3 DNA is TGTGCCAGCAGGCGGATCCGGGACAGGGTCACTGAAGCTTTCTTT. As protein: CASRRIRDRVTEAFF.

The V gene is TRBV4-1, the J gene TRBJ1-2; D not certain. This CDR3 spans 18 amino acids. V lost 0 bases and J lost 1, with 18 bases in between. The germline V gene encodes CDR1 MGHRA and CDR2 YSYEKL. Written as DNA, the CDR3 is TGCGCCAGCAGCCAAGAGGGCCCTCAGGAGACCATTAACTATGGCTACACCTTC. Encoded protein: CASSQEGPQETINYGYTF.